One sample yielded the 13 T cell receptor beta chains listed below, sequenced in a study of cytomegalovirus exposure and HLA in healthy donors. The PCR had 60 Vbeta and 13 Jbeta primers. The assay was immunoSEQ multiplex PCR, and TCRdb's table has in-frame clones only and misses some. The repertoire holds some 190,000 clones, with 65% to 80% as singletons. The specimen sequenced was PBMCs. The source is a woman aged 25 to 39 in good health and CMV-seropositive.

The J gene is TRBJ2-2, the V gene TRBV9, with TRBD2 identical over 13 bases. With V trimmed by 0 bases and J by 7 bases, 6 bases remained unmatched. Germline CDR1 SGDLS, CDR2 YYNGEE. This CDR3 has 17 residues. In DNA, the CDR3 is TGTGCCAGCAGCGTAGAACTAGCGGGGGGGGTCGGCGGGGAGCTGTTTTTT. Amino acid sequence: CASSVELAGGVGGELFF.

This clone has just one count. The chain couples TRBV6-6 to TRBJ2-1; D perhaps matches TRBD2 (5 bases). There are 14 residues in the CDR3. Germline loops: CDR1 MNHNY, CDR2 SVGAGI (reference sequence). V lost 2 bases and J 6 bases, leaving 11 bases between the germline ends. CDR3 bases: TGTGCCAGCAGTTACGGAGGAAGTGGCAATGAGCAGTTCTTC. It codes for CASSYGGSGNEQFF.

V and J are TRBV5-1 and TRBJ2-7; possibly TRBD1 for D (6 bases). Germline V gives CDR1 SGHRS, CDR2 YFSETQ. The CDR3 consists of 13 residues. The V and J ends lost 3 bases and 3 bases respectively, with 10 bases between them. This CDR3 reads CASSSGALYEQYF. The CDR3 nucleotides are TGCGCCAGCAGCTCAGGGGCCCTCTACGAGCAGTACTTC.

The V gene is TRBV6-5, the J gene TRBJ1-2; no clear D gene. Per germline, CDR1 MNHEY and CDR2 SVGAGI. The ends were cut back, 0 bases at V and 1 base at J, with 9 bases in the middle. CDR3 length: 15 amino acids. The CDR3 DNA reads TGTGCCAGCAGTTACTCGAGAGGGATTAACTATGGCTACACCTTC. It yields the protein CASSYSRGINYGYTF.

Written as DNA, the CDR3 is TGTGCCAGCTCACCGGGACAGGTCGCCGAGCAGTACTTC. This translates into CASSPGQVAEQYF. The chain joins TRBV18 to TRBJ2-7, with TRBD1 identical over 8 bases. The V gene's germline CDR1 is KGHSH and CDR2 LQKENI. The CDR3 covers 13 residues. V shed 3 bases and J 6 bases; nucleotides not matched to a gene: 4.

This rearrangement joins TRBV6-1 to TRBJ2-7; 7 bases match TRBD1. The CDR3 contains 13 residues. V lost 1 base to trimming and J lost 9 bases; unmatched junction nucleotides: 6. CDR1 is MNHNS and CDR2 is SASEGT in the germline V gene. CDR3: CASSEVRRTGQYF. As DNA, the CDR3 is TGTGCCAGCAGTGAAGTAAGAAGGACAGGGCAGTACTTC.

The V gene is TRBV4-3, the J gene TRBJ2-7, with 7 bases that match TRBD1. Germline CDR1 reads LGHNA; CDR2 reads YSLEER. The CDR3 covers 14 residues. Trimming removed 0 bases from V and 4 bases from J; junction bases left unmatched: 3. The CDR3 here is CASSQDKTGYEQYF. The CDR3 nucleotides are TGCGCCAGCAGCCAAGATAAGACAGGGTACGAGCAGTACTTC.

This clone has just a few counts. CDR3 DNA sequence: TGTGCCAGCATCATGACAGGGGCCGTCGGCGAGCAGTACTTC. Encoded protein: CASIMTGAVGEQYF. This rearrangement joins TRBV28 to TRBJ2-7; 8 nucleotides match TRBD1. CDR3 size: 14 residues. Germline V gene lookup returns CDR1 MDHEN and CDR2 SYDVKM. Trimming at V came to 7 bases and at J to 6 bases, leaving 11 bases not matched to a gene.

The CDR3 loop reads CASSLATRGDEQYF. As DNA, the CDR3 is TGTGCCAGCAGCTTAGCCACGCGGGGTGACGAGCAGTACTTC. The J gene is TRBJ2-7, the V gene TRBV7-9; maybe TRBD2 (6 bases). Germline V gene sequence: CDR1 SEHNR, CDR2 FQNEAQ (reference sequence). The V end lost 0 bases, the J end lost 5 bases, and 11 bases lay between the germline ends. The CDR3 consists of 14 residues.

The chain links TRBV30 to TRBJ2-1; a possible D gene is TRBD1 (6 bases). Germline V gene data show CDR1 as GTSNPN and CDR2 as SVGIG (reference sequence). The CDR3 length is 13 residues. V was clipped by 0 bases and J by 9 bases, with 12 bases between them. The CDR3 sequence is CAWSVYRAGEQFF. In nucleotides, the CDR3 is TGTGCCTGGAGTGTATACAGGGCGGGTGAGCAGTTCTTC.

V gene TRBV4-1 combines with J gene TRBJ1-6; 9 bases agree with TRBD1. Germline loops: CDR1 MGHRA, CDR2 YSYEKL. V shed 1 base and J 7 bases; nucleotides not matched to a gene: 5. This CDR3 has 16 residues. This chain's CDR3 is CASSQGYRGLNSPLHF. For the CDR3, the DNA is TGCGCCAGCAGCCAAGGTTACAGGGGGCTAAATTCACCCCTCCACTTT.

The V gene is TRBV5-1, the J gene TRBJ2-7; D remains ambiguous. This CDR3 has 13 residues. V lost 3 bases and J lost 4, with 11 bases in between. Germline V lookup: CDR1 SGHRS, CDR2 YFSETQ. The CDR3 here is CASSSNMAYEQYF. The CDR3 DNA follows: TGCGCCAGCAGCTCGAATATGGCTTACGAGCAGTACTTC.

The J gene is TRBJ2-7, the V gene TRBV7-6; a weak D match, TRBD1 (6 bases). The CDR3 has 14 residues. CDR1 is SGHVS, CDR2 FNYEAQ, per germline. Deletions cut 3 bases from V and 2 bases from J, with 11 bases between. The CDR3 DNA sequence: TGTGCCAGCAGCTTGGTGGGGGCTGCCTACGAGCAGTACTTC. Protein product: CASSLVGAAYEQYF.